This record looks at one T cell receptor (beta chain) sequence and its context. The data were taken from a study of blood T cell repertoires in COVID-19. Each participant's cohort was designated according to participant-reported clinical history. Symptom resolution, clearance, or two negative PCRs marked the recovered donors of Cohort 3. Per the authors' pipeline: Estimation of nucleated cell counts relied on the amplification of reference gene primers. Produced via immunoSEQ multiplex PCR; TCRdb's table is partial and in-frame only. V and J calls and clone size are those listed in that table; D and trimming were worked out from the DNA. The sample has 170,000 or so clones; more than 75% are singletons. There are 12 residues in the CDR3. The germline V gene encodes CDR1 LNHDA and CDR2 SQIVND (reference sequence). V was clipped by 3 bases and J by 5 bases, with 6 bases between them.

The origin of this receptor is a woman in her forties or fifties who had recovered from COVID-19. Input material: PBMCs or T cells enriched from blood (not recorded which). The chain has TRBV19 and TRBJ2-3, with D possibly TRBD2 on 6 matching bases. CDR3 loop: CASSISGDTQYF. The CDR3 DNA is TGTGCCAGTAGTATTAGCGGAGATACGCAGTATTTT.